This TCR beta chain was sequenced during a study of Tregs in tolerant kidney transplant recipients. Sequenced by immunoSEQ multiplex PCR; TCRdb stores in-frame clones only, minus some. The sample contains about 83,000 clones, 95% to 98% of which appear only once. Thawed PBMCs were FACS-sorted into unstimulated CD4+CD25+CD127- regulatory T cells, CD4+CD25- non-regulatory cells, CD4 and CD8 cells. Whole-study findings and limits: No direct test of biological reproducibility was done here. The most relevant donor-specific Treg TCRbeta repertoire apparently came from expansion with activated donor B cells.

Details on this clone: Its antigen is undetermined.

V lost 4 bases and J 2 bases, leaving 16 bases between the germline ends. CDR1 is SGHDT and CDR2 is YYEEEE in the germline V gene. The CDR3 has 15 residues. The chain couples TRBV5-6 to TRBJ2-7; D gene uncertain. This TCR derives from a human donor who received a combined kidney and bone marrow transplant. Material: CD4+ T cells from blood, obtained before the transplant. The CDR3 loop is CASSPVPGRAYEQYF. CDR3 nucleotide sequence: TGTGCCAGCAGCCCGGTTCCGGGTCGGGCCTACGAGCAGTACTTC.